The 9 T cell receptor beta chains below come from one sample, sequenced in a study of T cell repertoires in cytomegalovirus infection. TCRdb reprocessed the reads with MiXCR, giving one entry per CDR3 protein. The repertoire holds some 400,000 distinct CDR3 sequences, with less than 20% as singletons. The sequenced sample was PBMCs. The receptors stem from a human donor in good health (CMV status not recorded). Some clones in this sample may be carry-over from other donors' samples.

This clonotype was counted ten times or more. The genes are TRBV7-2 and TRBJ1-3; maybe TRBD1 (5 bases). Looked up from germline, CDR1 is SGHTA and CDR2 is FQGNSA. Trimming removed 5 bases from V and 0 bases from J, with 11 bases in between. CDR3 size: 15 residues. The CDR3 region is CASSRDRGSGNTIYF. DNA for the CDR3: TGTGCCAGCAGCCGAGATAGGGGCTCTGGAAACACCATATATTTT.

In this sample, this clonotype turned up a few times. The genes are TRBV6-6 and TRBJ1-1; the match to TRBD1 covers 9 bases. J was trimmed by 4 bases and V by 5 bases; bases with no gene match: 8. CDR3 size: 15 residues. Germline V lookup: CDR1 MNHNY, CDR2 SVGAGI (reference sequence). This CDR3 is CASSTATGGGTEAFF. The CDR3 coding sequence is TGTGCCAGCAGTACCGCGACAGGGGGAGGCACTGAAGCTTTCTTT.

The chain uses TRBV7-2 and TRBJ2-5, with 7 nucleotides matching TRBD1. CDR3 length equals 14 residues. Germline V lookup: CDR1 SGHTA, CDR2 FQGNSA. V gave up 4 bases and J gave up 4 bases; unmatched junction bases: 6. Written as DNA, the CDR3 is TGTGCCAGCAGCTCGTACGGACAGGTAGAGACCCAGTACTTC. Translating it yields CASSSYGQVETQYF.

This clonotype showed up many times. This chain joins TRBV11-2 and TRBJ1-3; possible D gene TRBD1, 5 bases. The CDR3 consists of 13 residues. Deletions cut 1 base from V and 7 bases from J, with 8 bases between. CDR1 is SGHAT, CDR2 FQNNGV, per germline. CDR3 residues: CASSLGGENTIYF. For the CDR3, the DNA is TGTGCCAGCAGCTTAGGGGGGGAGAACACCATATATTTT.

With regard to this clonotype: With a much larger clone just one base away, this may be a read error. The CDR3 DNA is TGTGCCAGCAGGGTAGCGGGGTCAGAGACCCAGTTCTTC. Amino acid sequence: CASRVAGSETQFF. This rearrangement joins TRBV7-2 to TRBJ2-5; TRBD2 agrees at 8 bases. TRBJ2-1 explains the end of the DNA better; the J call may be wrong. The germline V gene encodes CDR1 SGHTA and CDR2 FQGNSA. This CDR3 is built from 13 residues.

This clonotype appeared many times. The V call is TRBV28, the J call TRBJ1-1; D may be TRBD1 (6 bases). This CDR3 is 18 amino acids long. Germline CDR1 MDHEN, CDR2 SYDVKM. V dropped 1 base and J dropped 0 bases, with 18 bases sitting between them. As DNA, the CDR3 is TGTGCCAGCAGTTTATTTGACAGGAAAGGCGGAATGAACACTGAAGCTTTCTTT. Translation: CASSLFDRKGGMNTEAFF.

Written as DNA, the CDR3 is TGTGCCAGCAGTTTATGGGGAGAGACCCAGTACTTC. Translating gives CASSLWGETQYF. The chain uses TRBV12-3 or TRBV12-4 and TRBJ2-5, with no clear D. V lost 2 bases, J lost 4 bases, and 5 bases lay in between. This CDR3 is 12 amino acids long.

The chain combines TRBV6-5 with TRBJ1-5; 9 bases fit TRBD1. V trimming: 5 bases; J trimming: 3 bases; junction bases outside the gene matches: 8. The CDR3 is 16 amino acids. Per germline, CDR1 MNHEY and CDR2 SVGAGI. The CDR3: CASSEFGTGSNQPQHF. The CDR3 DNA sequence: TGTGCCAGCAGTGAGTTCGGGACAGGGTCCAATCAGCCCCAGCATTTT.

This clonotype appeared many times. The chain has TRBV20-1 and TRBJ1-2; 8 bases align to TRBD1. The germline CDR1 and CDR2 sequences are DFQATT and SNEGSKA (reference sequence). With 3 bases clipped from V and 8 bases from J, the junction kept 17 bases outside the gene matches. CDR3 length: 16 amino acids. The CDR3 DNA sequence: TGCAGTGCTAGTAGCGACAGGGGCCAGCAATTTCGGGGCTACACCTTC. Amino acids: CSASSDRGQQFRGYTF.